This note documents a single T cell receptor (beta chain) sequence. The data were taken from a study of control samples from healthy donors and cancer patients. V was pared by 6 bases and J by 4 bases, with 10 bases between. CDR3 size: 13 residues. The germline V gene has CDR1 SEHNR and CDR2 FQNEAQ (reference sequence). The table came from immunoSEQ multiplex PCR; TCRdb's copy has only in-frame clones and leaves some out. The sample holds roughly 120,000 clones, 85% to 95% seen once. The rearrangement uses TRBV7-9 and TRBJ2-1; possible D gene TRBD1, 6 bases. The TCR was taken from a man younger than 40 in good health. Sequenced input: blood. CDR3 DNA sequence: TGTGCCAGCAGACGAGACAGGTACAATGAGCAGTTCTTC. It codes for CASRRDRYNEQFF.